The 10 T cell receptor beta chains reported below all come from one sample, sequenced in a study of beta chain features in type 1 diabetes. Overall study results and limits: A moderate, significant TCRB CDR3 shortening appeared in type 1 diabetes across four CD4+ subsets.

Their antigen targets remain unknown. The study reverse transcribed the entire isolated RNA, so it sequenced expressed TCRB transcripts. The protocol was immunoSEQ multiplex PCR, while the TCRdb copy is restricted to in-frame clones and leaves out a portion. The sample lists approximately 44,000 clones; roughly 68% were seen once. Sequencing was performed on Tregs from blood. Receptors originate from a woman in her late teens or twenties with type 1 diabetes.

The V and J genes are TRBV7-2 and TRBJ2-4; 10 positions agree with TRBD1. V trimming: 5 bases; J trimming: 10 bases; junction bases outside the gene matches: 8. CDR1 SGHTA and CDR2 FQGNSA come from the germline V gene. CDR3 length: 14 residues. The CDR3 region has the DNA TGTGCCAGCAGCCCGACCGGGACAGGGGCAATTCAGTACTTC. This encodes CASSPTGTGAIQYF.

The CDR3 DNA sequence: TGTGCCAGCAGCCACACCGGCGGATTTGGCTACACCTTC. It encodes CASSHTGGFGYTF. The chain couples TRBV6-6 to TRBJ1-2; D is undetermined. Germline CDR1 is MNHNY and CDR2 is SVGAGI (reference sequence). This CDR3 region has 13 residues. Trimming stripped 6 bases from V and 7 bases from J, with 15 bases between.

The V and J genes are TRBV30 and TRBJ1-1; 9 bases map to TRBD1. The J segment lost 11 bases and the V segment lost 2 bases, leaving 9 bases of the junction unmatched. CDR3 size: 13 residues. The germline V gene has CDR1 GTSNPN and CDR2 SVGIG (reference sequence). The CDR3 protein is CAWSTGGYLEAFF. CDR3 in DNA: TGTGCCTGGAGTACAGGGGGCTACCTTGAGGCTTTCTTT.

This chain connects TRBV7-2 to TRBJ2-7; 7 bases map to TRBD2. Germline CDR1 is SGHTA and CDR2 is FQGNSA. V was pared by 5 bases and J by 0 bases, with 7 bases of the junction left unmatched. This CDR3 spans 15 amino acids. Here the CDR3 reads CASSTNSGHSYEQYF. As DNA, the CDR3 is TGTGCCAGCAGCACTAATAGCGGGCACTCCTACGAGCAGTACTTC.

The chain has TRBV5-4 and TRBJ1-1, with D unclear. V was clipped by 5 bases and J by 5 bases, with 10 bases between them. Germline loops: CDR1 SGHNT, CDR2 YYREEE (reference sequence). This CDR3 spans 12 amino acids. CDR3 region: CASRSRGTEAFF. The CDR3 DNA sequence: TGTGCCAGCAGATCCCGAGGAACTGAAGCTTTCTTT.

The DNA for the CDR3 is TGCGCCAGCAGCTTCGACAGGGTAGAGGACACTGAAGCTTTCTTT. This codes for CASSFDRVEDTEAFF. The V and J genes are TRBV5-1 and TRBJ1-1; the match to TRBD1 covers 7 bases. The V gene end was trimmed by 2 bases and the J gene end by 3 bases; junction bases not matched to a gene: 7. The CDR3 covers 15 residues. CDR1 is SGHRS, CDR2 YFSETQ, per germline.

The rearrangement joins TRBV5-4 to TRBJ2-7, with 10 bases fitting TRBD2. The V gene's germline CDR1 is SGHNT and CDR2 YYREEE (reference sequence). After removal of 5 bases from V and 2 bases from J, the junction contained 10 bases not matched to a gene. This CDR3 is built from 16 residues. The CDR3 sequence is CASSRRLAGSTYEQYF. The DNA of the CDR3 is TGTGCCAGCAGTCGAAGACTAGCGGGTTCTACCTACGAGCAGTACTTC. The full variable domain, with the rest looked up from reference TRBV5-4 and TRBJ2-7, is ETGVTQSPTHLIKTRGQQVTLRCSSQSGHNTVSWYQQALGQGPQFIFQYYREEENGRGNFPPRFSGLQFPNYSSELNVNALELDDSALYLCASSRRLAGSTYEQYFGPGTRLTVT.

As DNA, the CDR3 is TGTGCCAGCAGCTTAGTAGGCAGGGGCAGTGAAGCTTTCTTT. Translation gives CASSLVGRGSEAFF. V and J are TRBV7-9 and TRBJ1-1, with D possibly TRBD1 on 6 matching bases. This CDR3 is built from 14 residues. Germline assignment: CDR1 SEHNR and CDR2 FQNEAQ (reference sequence). Trimming took 1 base from V and 7 from J, leaving 13 bases between them.

DNA of the CDR3: TGTGCCAGCAGCCAAAGCGTCTGGGGGGGAAAAGCTTTCTTT. Amino acid sequence: CASSQSVWGGKAFF. V and J are TRBV14 and TRBJ1-1, with D possibly TRBD1 on 5 matching bases. Germline V gives CDR1 SGHDN, CDR2 FVKESK. The CDR3 has 14 amino acids. Trimming took off 2 bases at V and 9 bases at J, with 16 bases between the two ends. The whole variable domain, remainder taken from reference TRBV14 and TRBJ1-1, is EAGVTQFPSHSVIEKGQTVTLRCDPISGHDNLYWYRRVMGKEIKFLLHFVKESKQDESGMPNNRFLAERTGGTYSTLKVQPAELEDSGVYFCASSQSVWGGKAFFGQGTRLTVV.

The rearrangement joins TRBV2 to TRBJ1-1, with 10 bases lining up with TRBD1. Germline loops: CDR1 SNHLY, CDR2 FYNNEI. After removal of 4 bases from V and 6 bases from J, the junction contained 14 bases not matched to a gene. The CDR3 has 17 amino acids. In nucleotides, the CDR3 is TGTGCCAGCAGTGTATTAACTTCGACAGGGGGCGGATCTGAAGCTTTCTTT. The encoded protein is CASSVLTSTGGGSEAFF.